This T cell receptor (beta chain) came from a study of blood T cell repertoires in COVID-19. V was pared by 0 bases and J by 5 bases, with 9 bases of the junction left unmatched. Germline CDR1 and CDR2: LGHNA and YNFKEQ. This CDR3 is 17 amino acids long. There are many counts of this clone. In the authors' workflow: For nucleated cells, counts were estimated from reference gene primer amplification. The data were produced by immunoSEQ multiplex PCR, yet TCRdb's version contains in-frame clones alone and is incomplete. V and J calls and clone size are given by that table; D and trimming were obtained from the DNA. This table holds under 200,000 clones, about 86% found once.

The clonotype was recovered from a man aged 55 to 70 with acute or convalescent COVID-19. Material for sequencing was peripheral blood. The genes are TRBV4-2 and TRBJ2-3; 9 nucleotides line up with TRBD2. The CDR3 region has the DNA TGTGCCAGCAGCCAAGAAGGCCCTAGCGGGAACATAGATACGCAGTATTTT. It yields the protein CASSQEGPSGNIDTQYF.